This T cell receptor (beta chain) stems from a study of blood T cell repertoires in COVID-19 (dated by TCRdb to the early 2020s). In terms of the full investigation: The collaborator samples originated in the United States, Italy and Spain and spanned the acute and convalescent phases of COVID-19. Samples were obtained from the ongoing ImmuneRACE study (first 160 participants) and from 950 to 1,500 subjects provided by 6 global collaborators. A freely available public database, intended as a resource for researchers studying the immune response to SARS-CoV-2, is where the repertoires were released. Subjects who had been exposed to COVID-19, were actively infected with it, or had recovered from it provided the deeply sampled blood TCRbeta repertoires that made up the dataset. The prospective study material was composed of cDNA or gDNA derived from T cells, B-cell-depleted T cells, or PBMCs. The sample metadata nearly always contained a de-identified subject ID, COVID-19 status, age in years and sex. Where available, HLA class I and class II types were obtained from metadata supplied by the sample provider rather than from assay-based typing. The paper as a whole reports these results and caveats: Clinical and demographic metadata were provided uncurated, with the amount varying by source and participant.

Notes on this clone: Its antigen target is currently unknown. No base quality information exists; no much larger clone differs at one position.

V trim: 4 bases; J trim: 7 bases; unmatched bases: 8. The CDR3 sequence holds 15 residues, the cysteine and phenylalanine included. This entry keeps only the CDR3 DNA: 45 bases, framed from base 1. Based on the germline V gene, the CDR1 and CDR2 sequences are SGHDN and FVKESK. The immunoSEQ Assay, a bias-controlled multiplex PCR, was used to amplify TCRbeta CDR3 regions from genomic DNA. Per the authors' processing: The number of nucleated cells in each sample was estimated by amplification of reference gene primers within the assay. Sequence reads were collapsed and filtered to measure the absolute abundance of every unique TCRbeta CDR3 rearrangement. Productive Simpson clonality was computed per sample as the square root of Simpson's diversity index over productive rearrangements. TCRdb took over this immuneACCESS table, retaining in-frame rearrangements with V and J assigned. Such tables are incomplete; in checked studies, under half of the missing clones stem from an unresolved V gene, and the remainder is unexplained. Clone size and the V and J calls come from that table; the DNA yielded D and trimming. This sample gives about 55,000 clones in total; roughly four fifths of them show up just once. The ten largest make up approximately 5.9% of the sample.

Whole blood was collected in K2EDTA tubes by collaborating institutions according to the institutions' own protocols. For TCRbeta analysis, collaborators shipped samples as frozen whole blood, isolated PBMCs, or DNA extracted from either of those sample types. Recombination connected TRBV14 to TRBJ1-5; the junction holds 9 bases that match TRBD1. The sample comprised peripheral blood. The TCR comes from a human donor in a cohort sampled during active or convalescent COVID-19. Here the CDR3 is given as CASSLPDRGKQPQHF. The bases read TGTGCCAGCAGCCTACCGGACAGGGGAAAACAGCCCCAGCATTTT. With all but the CDR3 taken from the reference TRBV14 and TRBJ1-5 genes, the full variable domain is: EAGVTQFPSHSVIEKGQTVTLRCDPISGHDNLYWYRRVMGKEIKFLLHFVKESKQDESGMPNNRFLAERTGGTYSTLKVQPAELEDSGVYFCASSLPDRGKQPQHFGDGTRLSIL.